This T cell receptor beta chain is drawn from a study of cytomegalovirus exposure and HLA in healthy donors. PCR used 60 Vbeta primers and 13 Jbeta primers. Here immunoSEQ multiplex PCR was the method, and the copy in TCRdb shows in-frame clones only, minus some. Altogether more than 110,000 clones are present, roughly 70% being singletons, with the ten largest covering around 7%. The sequencing sample was made of PBMCs. This receptor was taken from a man aged 30 to 45 in good health and CMV-seronegative.

The DNA for the CDR3 is TGCGCCAGCAGCCCGCGGACAGGGGGGGACTATGGCTACACCTTC. Translating it yields CASSPRTGGDYGYTF. The rearrangement joins TRBV5-1 to TRBJ1-2; 10 nucleotides match TRBD1. CDR1 SGHRS and CDR2 YFSETQ come from the germline V gene. The length of the CDR3 is 15 residues. V gave up 4 bases and J gave up 3 bases; unmatched junction bases: 6.